This TCR beta chain was recovered during a study of T cell responses to AZD1222 COVID-19 vaccine. Study details: The study pooled second doses at about 4 or about 12 weeks.

Study results and caveats: Females outnumbered males among donors, who were mostly white British; clonal diversity was possibly underestimated.

This clone was seen many times. Its antigen is currently unknown. The assay was immunoSEQ multiplex PCR, and TCRdb's table has in-frame clones only and misses some. The sample has 150,000 to 200,000 clones, approximately 93% seen once. This CDR3 has 15 residues. The V end lost 0 bases, the J end lost 3 bases, and 12 bases lay between the germline ends. Germline CDR1 SGHKS, CDR2 YYEKEE (reference sequence). The chain uses TRBV5-5 and TRBJ1-1; D gene unclear. The receptor's source is an adult in good health. The specimen was peripheral blood, collected on day 0 of AZD1222 vaccination. The CDR3 nucleotides are TGTGCCAGCAGCTTGGATTATCAGGTTTACACTGAAGCTTTCTTT. Protein: CASSLDYQVYTEAFF. The variable domain in full, completed from reference TRBV5-5 and TRBJ1-1, reads DAGVTQSPTHLIKTRGQQVTLRCSPISGHKSVSWYQQVLGQGPQFIFQYYEKEERGRGNFPDRFSARQFPNYSSELNVNALLLGDSALYLCASSLDYQVYTEAFFGQGTRLTVV.